These T cell receptor beta chains were read from a single sample in a study of graft-versus-host responses after intestinal transplantation. This table comes from immunoSEQ multiplex PCR, and its TCRdb copy is limited to in-frame clones, with some not included. The sample yields about 22,000 clones, about 57% seen once. The input for sequencing was alloreactive CD4+ T cells from a mixed lymphocyte reaction culture, taken before intestinal transplant. These receptors originate from a human patient who received an intestinal transplant. The CDR3 runs from the conserved cysteine through the conserved F or W. D genes are given only for firm matches. Size tells how often a clone was seen (once, few, many) or the class of an expanded clone, and some rows leave it out.

TRBV11-2,-,TRBD2,TRBJ2-5,CASSLSSGRPKETQYF,TGTGCCAGCAGCTTAAGTAGCGGGAGGCCCAAAGAGACCCAGTACTTC
TRBV7-2,-,TRBD2,TRBJ2-1,CASSSSGSYNEQFF,TGTGCCAGCAGCTCTAGCGGCTCCTACAATGAGCAGTTCTTC
TRBV19,few,TRBD2,TRBJ2-1,CASSTWDYSSYNEQFF,TGTGCCAGTAGTACCTGGGACTACTCCTCCTACAATGAGCAGTTCTTC
TRBV10-3,-,-,TRBJ2-1,CAISDPHRGSYNEQFF,TGTGCCATCAGTGACCCTCATAGAGGCTCCTACAATGAGCAGTTCTTC
TRBV5-1,-,TRBD2,TRBJ2-7,CASSLGAGVPYEQYF,TGCGCCAGCAGCTTGGGAGCGGGGGTCCCCTACGAGCAGTACTTC
TRBV6-6,-,-,TRBJ1-5,CASRPTVSNQPQHF,TGTGCCAGCAGGCCGACAGTTAGCAATCAGCCCCAGCATTTT
TRBV29-1,few,TRBD1,TRBJ2-7,CSAEGQGYEQYF,TGCAGCGCCGAGGGACAGGGCTACGAGCAGTACTTC
TRBV20-1,-,-,TRBJ2-7,CSARDISGQYF,TGCAGTGCTAGAGATATCTCCGGGCAGTACTTC
TRBV6-5,-,-,TRBJ1-2,CASSYSRVVSYGYTF,TGTGCCAGCAGTTACTCCAGGGTAGTTAGCTATGGCTACACCTTC
TRBV5-1,-,-,TRBJ2-3,CASDTGSSTDTQYF,TGCGCCAGTGATACAGGGAGTAGCACAGATACGCAGTATTTT
TRBV4-1,-,-,TRBJ1-1,CASSRGRGENTEAFF,TGCGCCAGCAGCCGGGGGAGGGGGGAGAACACTGAAGCTTTCTTT
TRBV7-2,once,-,TRBJ2-7,CASSPVLRSSYEQYF,TGTGCCAGCAGCCCTGTCCTTAGGAGCTCCTACGAGCAGTACTTC
TRBV15,-,-,TRBJ1-3,CATSRLPGLTPNTIYF,TGTGCCACCAGCAGACTGCCGGGACTCACCCCGAACACCATATATTTT
TRBV6-1,few,-,TRBJ1-1,CASSEAAGDTEAFF,TGTGCCAGCAGTGAAGCGGCAGGGGACACTGAAGCTTTCTTT
TRBV5-6,few,-,TRBJ1-5,CASSLWGGAGQPQHF,TGTGCCAGCAGCTTGTGGGGGGGCGCGGGGCAGCCCCAGCATTTT
TRBV6-5,-,-,TRBJ2-2,CASSYSGFWNTGELFF,TGTGCCAGCAGTTACTCTGGCTTTTGGAACACCGGGGAGCTGTTTTTT
TRBV7-2,-,TRBD2,TRBJ2-3,CASSSRLAGGPGIDTQYF,TGTGCCAGCAGCTCCCGACTAGCGGGGGGCCCCGGTATAGATACGCAGTATTTT
TRBV7-2,few,TRBD1,TRBJ1-3,CASSGGQGARSGNTIYF,TGTGCCAGCAGCGGCGGACAGGGGGCGCGATCTGGAAACACCATATATTTT
TRBV30,-,TRBD1,TRBJ2-1,CAWSDRGRLGEQFF,TGTGCCTGGAGTGACAGGGGGCGATTAGGTGAGCAGTTCTTC
TRBV7-9,few,-,TRBJ1-1,CASSLLTANTEAFF,TGTGCCAGCAGCTTACTTACTGCGAACACTGAAGCTTTCTTT
TRBV30,few,TRBD2,TRBJ2-1,CAWFPGGENNEQFF,TGTGCCTGGTTCCCTGGGGGGGAGAACAATGAGCAGTTCTTC
TRBV6-1,-,-,TRBJ2-1,CASGREVNSYNEQFF,TGTGCCAGTGGCCGAGAGGTGAACTCCTACAATGAGCAGTTCTTC